A selection of T cell receptor beta chains follows, all from one sample in a study of T cell responses to AZD1222 COVID-19 vaccine. TCRdb's table, derived via immunoSEQ multiplex PCR, lists solely in-frame clones and lacks some. The sample includes 25,000 to 30,000 clones, roughly 78% of them seen just once. Sequenced here: peripheral blood, sampled on day 0 of AZD1222 vaccination. These TCRs come from an adult in good health. CDR3s leave out the opening cysteine and the closing phenylalanine or tryptophan. The D gene is left open where the match is weak. Expanded clones are given a class, and other clones once, few, many or no size at all.

V gene,J gene,D gene,clone size,CDR3 protein
TRBV2,TRBJ2-1,-,-,ASSRASGTYNEQF
TRBV6-4,TRBJ2-1,TRBD2,-,ASSDGTSTNEQF
TRBV4-1,TRBJ1-1,-,-,ASSQGFSFWARAKNTEAF
TRBV7-9,TRBJ2-3,TRBD1,-,ASSKGTAEPDTQY
TRBV7-9,TRBJ1-1,-,-,ASSDRPRGVNTEAF
TRBV5-1,TRBJ2-5,-,-,ASSPGFQETQY
TRBV11-2,TRBJ2-3,TRBD2,once,ASSHFLGGAAGTDTQY
TRBV3-1/TRBV3-2,TRBJ1-1,-,few,ASRHTGTEAF
TRBV27,TRBJ1-5,-,-,ASSLFVGQPQH
TRBV28,TRBJ1-5,-,-,ASSPDSEGNQPQH
TRBV24-1,TRBJ2-1,TRBD2,-,ATSATSVSEQF
TRBV6-5,TRBJ1-5,-,-,ASIFDSLNQPQH
TRBV11-2,TRBJ2-3,TRBD1,-,ASSYTTGGGTDTQY
TRBV18,TRBJ2-7,TRBD2,once,ASSPTSGPYEQY
TRBV5-1,TRBJ2-4,-,-,ASSLEGRPMDIQY
TRBV6-4,TRBJ1-4,-,-,ASSDRRYNEKLF
TRBV19,TRBJ1-1,-,-,ASSIDRGLEAF
TRBV19,TRBJ2-7,-,-,ASGPGSGSYEQY
TRBV7-6,TRBJ2-5,TRBD2,-,ASSHPGGNQETQY